This TCR beta chain was sequenced during a study of T cell responses to AZD1222 COVID-19 vaccine. Whole-study results and caveats: Donors in the cohort were predominantly white British and more often female, and clonal diversity was possibly underestimated. Regions left unmutated in variants are reportedly the target of nearly half of spike-specific TCRs. The repertoires were collected only after the peak T cell response. Spike-specific TCR depth and breadth grew after two AZD1222 doses.

A note on this clone: Its antigen is not identified.

Generated by immunoSEQ multiplex PCR, the TCRdb table keeps only in-frame clones and is missing some. Among around 86,000 clones listed, around 90% were seen once. Here the sequenced sample was peripheral blood, taken on day 0 of AZD1222 vaccination. The receptor was derived from an adult in good health.

The CDR3: CAWSWDRGSYTF. As DNA, the CDR3 is TGTGCCTGGAGTTGGGACAGGGGTAGCTACACCTTC. The gene calls are TRBV30 and TRBJ1-2, with 10 bases fitting TRBD1. CDR1 GTSNPN and CDR2 SVGIG come from the germline V gene (reference sequence). The CDR3 consists of 12 residues. Losses at the gene ends were 2 bases for V and 9 bases for J; bases not matched to a gene: 3.